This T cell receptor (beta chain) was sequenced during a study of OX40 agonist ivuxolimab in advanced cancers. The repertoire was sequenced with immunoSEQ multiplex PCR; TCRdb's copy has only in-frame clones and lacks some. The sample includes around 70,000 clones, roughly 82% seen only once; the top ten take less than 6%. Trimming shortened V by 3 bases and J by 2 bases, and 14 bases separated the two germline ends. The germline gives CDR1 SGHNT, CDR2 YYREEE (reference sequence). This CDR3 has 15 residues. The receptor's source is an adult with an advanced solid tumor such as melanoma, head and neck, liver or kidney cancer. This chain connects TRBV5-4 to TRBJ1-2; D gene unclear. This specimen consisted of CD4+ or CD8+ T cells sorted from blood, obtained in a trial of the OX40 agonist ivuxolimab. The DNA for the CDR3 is TGTGCCAGCAGCTCCCCAAGGACGGCCAACTATGGCTACACCTTC. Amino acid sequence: CASSSPRTANYGYTF.